The 32 T cell receptor beta chains reported below all come from one sample, sequenced in a study of T cell clonality in common variable immunodeficiency. Some clones are missing from TCRdb's copy, which holds only in-frame ones; the method was immunoSEQ multiplex PCR. Singletons are absent from the sample, which has some 52,000 clones. The sequencing sample was made of peripheral blood mononuclear cells. The origin of the receptors is a person aged 18 to 70 in good health.

This clone was picked up a small number of times. The read stops 3 residues short of the end of the CDR3; the missing end is completed from the germline J gene. The chain combines TRBV19 with TRBJ1-2, with a weak D call TRBD1 (5 bases). V was cut by 7 bases and J by 5 bases, with 23 bases left in between. Germline CDR1 reads LNHDA; CDR2 reads SQIVND (reference sequence). CDR3 length: 16 amino acids. The CDR3 loop is CASTLGGVSRGYGYTF. CDR3 DNA, as far as it was read: TGTGCCAGTACCCTAGGTGGGGTTTCGCGGGGGTATGGC.

This clone came up many times. The CDR3 DNA, read in part, is TGTGCCAGCAGCTTAGTCGCTCTAAATTCACCC. It specifies CASSLVALNSP. The whole CDR3 reads CASSLVALNSPLHF. The rearrangement joins TRBV11-2 to TRBJ1-6; no clear D. The CDR3 end lies 3 residues beyond the end of the read and is filled in from the germline J gene. The CDR3 totals 14 residues. The ends were cut back, 1 base at V and 7 bases at J, with 8 bases in the middle. Germline CDR1 SGHAT, CDR2 FQNNGV.

This clone was recorded a few times. The read ends 3 residues shy of where the CDR3 ends; the end is completed using the germline J gene. The chain employs TRBV5-6 and TRBJ1-2; tentatively, D is TRBD1 (6 bases). The CDR3 totals 15 residues. Deletions cut 0 bases from V and 3 bases from J, with 12 bases between. From germline, CDR1 is SGHDT and CDR2 YYEEEE. Partial CDR3 DNA: TGTGCCAGCAGCTTGGTGGGGGCGGGTGACTATGGC. This translates into CASSLVGAGDYG. The full-length CDR3 reads as CASSLVGAGDYGYTF.

This clone was counted many times. The read ends 3 residues early relative to the CDR3; the germline J gene fills the gap. V gene TRBV6-4 combines with J gene TRBJ2-3; no definite D call. There are 12 residues in the CDR3. The V end was cut by 3 bases, the J end by 5 bases, with 6 bases between. Germline V lookup: CDR1 MRHNA, CDR2 SNTAGT. The chain's CDR3 is CASSEQQDTQYF. The sequenced part of the CDR3 DNA is TGTGCCAGCAGTGAACAGCAAGATACG.

Ten or more counts support this clone. The read stops 3 residues short of the end of the CDR3; the missing end is completed from the germline J gene. V usage is TRBV30 and J usage is TRBJ2-5, with 15 bases matching TRBD2. The CDR3 runs to 16 residues. Germline CDR1 and CDR2: GTSNPN and SVGIG (reference sequence). The V and J ends lost 2 bases and 5 bases, in that order; junction bases with no gene match: 6. CDR3: CAWSRGLAGGRETQYF. The DNA read from the CDR3 is TGTGCCTGGAGTAGGGGACTAGCGGGAGGAAGGGAGACC.

This clone showed up many times. With the read ending 3 residues before the CDR3 end, the germline J gene is used to fill in that end. J is TRBJ2-3 and V is TRBV5-4; D remains unclear. Germline lookup yields CDR1 SGHNT and CDR2 YYREEE (reference sequence). The CDR3 length is 14 residues. The germline V and J ends were trimmed by 0 bases and 1 base, with 6 bases remaining between them. This CDR3 reads CASSLASGTDTQYF. The DNA read from the CDR3 is TGTGCCAGCAGCTTGGCTTCTGGCACAGATACG.

This clone appeared a few times. This may be a read error: a much more frequent sequence differs by one nucleotide. The sequenced fragment ends 3 residues before the CDR3 boundary, so the rest is inferred from the germline J gene. J is TRBJ2-5 and V is TRBV20-1; 11 bases fit TRBD2. The CDR3 consists of 16 residues. CDR1 is DFQATT and CDR2 is SNEGSKA in the germline V gene (reference sequence). The CDR3 is CSAKGLAVATTDTQYF. The CDR3 DNA, read in part, is TGCAGTGCTAAGGGACTAGCGGTTGCTACCACAGATACC.

Ten or more counts support this clone. The CDR3 end falls 3 residues outside the read, so it is completed with the germline J gene. The chain couples TRBV5-4 to TRBJ2-3; 13 bases map to TRBD2. Germline assignment: CDR1 SGHNT and CDR2 YYREEE (reference sequence). This CDR3 is 15 amino acids long. V lost 7 bases to trimming and J lost 7 bases; unmatched junction nucleotides: 9. Partial CDR3 DNA: TGTGCCAGCTGGACCGGGACTAGCGGGACGCATACG. Translating gives CASWTGTSGTHT. The whole CDR3 sequence reads CASWTGTSGTHTQYF.

This clone was seen many times. Read sequence stops 3 residues before the CDR3 end, and the germline J gene provides the missing end. This chain connects TRBV20-1 to TRBJ1-2; maybe TRBD1 (5 bases). This CDR3 contains 13 residues. With 3 bases removed from V and 3 bases from J, the gap between germline ends came to 11 bases. Germline V lookup: CDR1 DFQATT, CDR2 SNEGSKA (reference sequence). The sequenced part of the CDR3 DNA is TGCAGTGCTAGGGACGCCAGGGACTATGGC. Translating gives CSARDARDYG. The full CDR3 is CSARDARDYGYTF.

This clone showed up many times. The observed sequence ends 3 residues before the CDR3 terminus, with the missing tail filled in from the germline J gene. The chain couples TRBV23-1 to TRBJ1-1; 10 bases are shared with TRBD1. TRBV23-1 is an ORF, and what it does is uncertain. Losses at the gene ends were 7 bases for V and 1 base for J; bases not matched to a gene: 3. This CDR3 comprises 14 residues. The part of the CDR3 DNA that was read is TGCGCCAGCAACCGGGACAGGGGGAACACTGAA. It yields the protein CASNRDRGNTE. The entire CDR3 protein is CASNRDRGNTEAFF.

Only a few counts were recorded for this clone. The CDR3 goes on 3 residues after the read ends, and that part is filled in from the germline J gene. This rearrangement joins TRBV7-8 to TRBJ1-2, with TRBD1 identical over 8 bases. With 5 bases clipped from V and 4 bases from J, the junction kept 12 bases outside the gene matches. The CDR3 is 16 residues long. CDR1 is SGHVS and CDR2 is FQNEAQ in the germline V gene. CDR3 residues: CASSPRQVTGGYGYTF. The sequenced part of the CDR3 DNA is TGTGCCAGCAGCCCCCGCCAGGTTACAGGGGGCTATGGC. Filled out from reference TRBV7-8 and TRBJ1-2, the complete variable domain reads GAGVSQSPRYKVAKRGQDVALRCDPISGHVSLFWYQQALGQGPEFLTYFQNEAQLDKSGLPSDRFFAERPEGSVSTLKIQRTQQEDSAVYLCASSPRQVTGGYGYTFGSGTRLTVV.

In regard to this clone: The read ends 3 residues shy of where the CDR3 ends; the end is completed using the germline J gene. Other DNA sequences from this sample encode an identical CDR3 as well. This rearrangement joins TRBV30 to TRBJ1-2; 8 bases agree with TRBD1. There are 14 residues in the CDR3. In germline, CDR1 is GTSNPN, CDR2 SVGIG (reference sequence). After removal of 5 bases from V and 4 bases from J, the junction contained 9 bases not matched to a gene. The DNA read from the CDR3 is TGTGCCTGGGGAGGGGGACAGGCATCCTATGGC. Amino acids: CAWGGGQASYG. The whole CDR3 is CAWGGGQASYGYTF. Together with reference TRBV30 and TRBJ1-2, the CDR3 gives the full variable domain: SQTIHQWPATLVQPVGSPLSLECTVEGTSNPNLYWYRQAAGRGLQLLFYSVGIGQISSEVPQNLSASRPQDRQFILSSKKLLLSDSGFYLCAWGGGQASYGYTFGSGTRLTVV.

About this clone: From the germline J gene comes the end of the CDR3, since the read stops 3 residues before it. This rearrangement joins TRBV6-1 to TRBJ1-5; D perhaps matches TRBD1 (5 bases). Trimming took 3 bases from V and 4 from J, leaving 13 bases between them. The CDR3 loop spans 15 amino acids. The germline V gene encodes CDR1 MNHNS and CDR2 SASEGT. The covered CDR3 bases are TGTGCCAGCAGTGATCGAGTAGACAGTAATCAGCCC. Translating gives CASSDRVDSNQP. Given in full, the CDR3 is CASSDRVDSNQPQHF.

This clone has at least ten counts. The sequence runs out 3 residues before the end of the CDR3; the remainder is reconstructed from the germline J gene. The rearrangement uses TRBV20-1 and TRBJ2-7; 9 bases align to TRBD2. V trimming: 0 bases; J trimming: 3 bases; junction bases outside the gene matches: 6. CDR3 length: 15 residues. Per the germline V gene, CDR1 is DFQATT and CDR2 is SNEGSKA (reference sequence). The sequenced CDR3 bases are TGCAGTGCTAGAGAATCGGGACTAGCAGTCTACGAG. It translates to CSARESGLAVYE. The full CDR3 protein is CSARESGLAVYEQYF.

This clone was seen more than once but under ten times. The CDR3 end falls 3 residues outside the read, so it is completed with the germline J gene. The chain couples TRBV7-8 to TRBJ1-2, with 8 nucleotides matching TRBD1. Germline-derived CDR1 and CDR2 are SGHVS and FQNEAQ. The CDR3 runs 14 residues. The DNA read from the CDR3 is TGTGCCAGCAGCCTCGGGACAGGAACAGATACC. This translates into CASSLGTGTDT. The CDR3 in its entirety is CASSLGTGTDTYTF.

In the case of this clone: The read comes to an end 3 residues before the CDR3 does, leaving the germline J gene to fill in the end. V is TRBV5-1 and J is TRBJ1-2; D is unclear. The CDR3 length is 14 residues. Germline values: CDR1 SGHRS, CDR2 YFSETQ. V lost 2 bases and J lost 7, with 15 bases in between. The CDR3 loop is CASSLPGPTFGYTF. Partial CDR3 DNA: TGCGCCAGCAGCTTACCAGGCCCAACCTTTGGC.

The sample holds a few counts of this clone. The read halts 3 residues ahead of the CDR3 end, with the missing end drawn from the germline J gene. The V gene is TRBV18, the J gene TRBJ2-5, with D possibly matching TRBD2 (6 bases). Trimming took off 2 bases at V and 5 bases at J, with 15 bases between the two ends. This CDR3 region has 15 residues. From germline, CDR1 is KGHSH and CDR2 LQKENI. The sequenced part of the CDR3 DNA is TGTGCCAGCTCACCAGGGGACTCCAGGAGGGAGACC. Its protein product is CASSPGDSRRET. The whole CDR3 protein reads CASSPGDSRRETQYF.

This clone was seen repeatedly, ten times or more. The read stops 3 residues short of the end of the CDR3; the missing end is completed from the germline J gene. The chain recombines TRBV30 with TRBJ2-7; 8 bases agree with TRBD1. The CDR3 has 14 amino acids. V shed 2 bases, J shed 5 bases, and the junction held 8 bases outside the gene matches. CDR1 and CDR2 from the germline V gene are GTSNPN and SVGIG (reference sequence). CDR3 DNA, as far as it was read: TGTGCCTGGAGTACCACAGGGGGGAAACACGAG. Its translation: CAWSTTGGKHE. The whole CDR3 is CAWSTTGGKHEQYF.

This clone was counted at least ten times. The CDR3 extends 3 residues past the end of the read, so its final part is completed from the germline J gene. J is TRBJ2-7 and V is TRBV18; D remains unclear. Germline V gene sequence: CDR1 KGHSH, CDR2 LQKENI. V was pared by 2 bases and J by 2 bases, with 13 bases between. The CDR3 loop spans 15 amino acids. The covered CDR3 bases are TGTGCCAGCTCACCAGGTCCACTCCGGGCCTACGAG. Translated, it gives CASSPGPLRAYE. The complete CDR3 protein is CASSPGPLRAYEQYF.

This clone was detected ten times or more. The read ends 3 residues before the CDR3 terminus; that terminus is restored from the germline J gene. This chain connects TRBV5-4 to TRBJ1-4; TRBD1 matches 7 bases. The germline gives CDR1 SGHNT, CDR2 YYREEE (reference sequence). There are 14 residues in the CDR3. Germline trimming cut 4 bases from V and 7 bases from J; bases unmatched to any gene: 7. The CDR3 loop reads CASSMGQSTEKLFF. Partial CDR3 DNA: TGTGCCAGCAGCATGGGACAGAGCACTGAAAAA.

Ten or more counts support this clone. The read halts 3 residues ahead of the CDR3 end, with the missing end drawn from the germline J gene. The chain has TRBV7-2 and TRBJ2-5; TRBD1 matches at 8 bases. This CDR3 region has 15 residues. The germline V gene has CDR1 SGHTA and CDR2 FQGNSA. The ends lost 5 bases at V and 5 bases at J; junction bases unmatched: 10. The CDR3 bases that were read are TGTGCCAGCAGCACAAGGACAGGGAGGCTGGAGACC. The encoded protein is CASSTRTGRLET. The full CDR3 protein reads CASSTRTGRLETQYF.

This clone occurred many times. The missing CDR3 end, 3 residues past where the read stops, is filled in from the germline J gene. This rearrangement joins TRBV5-1 to TRBJ2-7; 8 nucleotides agree with TRBD2. Germline-derived CDR1 and CDR2 are SGHRS and YFSETQ. This CDR3 is 17 amino acids long. Trimming took 3 bases from V and 3 from J; bases not matched to a gene: 14. Here the CDR3 reads CASSSTPQLAEGYEQYF. CDR3 bases read: TGCGCCAGCAGCTCGACACCTCAACTAGCGGAAGGCTACGAG.

Concerning this clone itself: The read ends 3 residues before the CDR3 terminus; that terminus is restored from the germline J gene. This chain links TRBV7-9 with TRBJ1-1, with D unclear. This CDR3 has 13 residues. Germline V gene data show CDR1 as SEHNR and CDR2 as FQNEAQ (reference sequence). Trimming pared 5 bases from V and 4 bases from J, leaving 11 bases between. CDR3 loop: CASSPQVGTEAFF. The covered CDR3 bases are TGTGCCAGCAGCCCCCAGGTGGGCACTGAA. Using reference TRBV7-9 and TRBJ1-1 for the parts outside the CDR3, the full variable domain is DTGVSQNPRHKITKRGQNVTFRCDPISEHNRLYWYRQTLGQGPEFLTYFQNEAQLEKSRLLSDRFSAERPKGSFSTLEIQRTEQGDSAMYLCASSPQVGTEAFFGQGTRLTVV.

In this sample, this clone turned up many times. The read terminates 3 residues before the CDR3 end, so the remaining end is supplied by the germline J gene. The gene calls are TRBV5-4 and TRBJ2-3; 7 nucleotides match TRBD2. V trimming: 4 bases; J trimming: 4 bases; junction bases outside the gene matches: 9. This CDR3 has 15 amino acids. CDR1 and CDR2 (germline): SGHNT, YYREEE (reference sequence). The DNA read from the CDR3 is TGTGCCAGCAGCCTGCGGACTAGAGACGCAGATACG. It encodes CASSLRTRDADT. The complete CDR3 protein is CASSLRTRDADTQYF. Full variable domain (outside the CDR3, taken from reference TRBV5-4 and TRBJ2-3): ETGVTQSPTHLIKTRGQQVTLRCSSQSGHNTVSWYQQALGQGPQFIFQYYREEENGRGNFPPRFSGLQFPNYSSELNVNALELDDSALYLCASSLRTRDADTQYFGPGTRLTVL.

Many counts were recorded for this clone. The CDR3 extends 3 residues past the end of the read, so its final part is completed from the germline J gene. This chain uses TRBV29-1 with TRBJ2-1; TRBD2 matches 7 bases. CDR1 is SQVTM and CDR2 is ANQGSEA in the germline V gene. The CDR3 contains 12 residues. With V trimmed by 6 bases and J by 4 bases, 3 bases remained unmatched. The CDR3 bases that were read are TGCAGCGTGGGGGGGGGATACAATGAG. Translation gives CSVGGGYNE. The whole CDR3 sequence reads CSVGGGYNEQFF.

This clone was recorded at least ten times. The CDR3 end falls 3 residues outside the read, so it is completed with the germline J gene. The V call is TRBV20-1, the J call TRBJ2-1, with 10 bases aligning to TRBD2. Per germline, CDR1 DFQATT and CDR2 SNEGSKA (reference sequence). After removal of 3 bases from V and 7 bases from J, the junction contained 9 bases not matched to a gene. The CDR3 covers 15 residues. The DNA read from the CDR3 is TGCAGTGCTAGCCCGCCAGCGGGAGGGTGGAATGAG. It yields the protein CSASPPAGGWNE. The whole CDR3 sequence is CSASPPAGGWNEQFF.

This clone was seen repeatedly, ten times or more. The sequenced part of the CDR3 DNA is TGCAGTGCGCTAGCCGGGACAACCTACGAG. Amino acid sequence: CSALAGTTYE. The complete CDR3 protein is CSALAGTTYEQYF. The genes are TRBV20-1 and TRBJ2-7; a weak D match, TRBD1 (6 bases). The CDR3 end falls 3 residues outside the read, so it is completed with the germline J gene. Germline V gives CDR1 DFQATT, CDR2 SNEGSKA (reference sequence). V was trimmed by 6 bases and J by 2 bases, leaving 14 bases between them. The CDR3 extends over 13 amino acids.

This clone came up many times. The read finishes 3 residues shy of the CDR3 end, and the germline J gene is used to complete it. The V gene is TRBV30, the J gene TRBJ1-2; D gene unclear. Germline-derived CDR1 and CDR2 are GTSNPN and SVGIG (reference sequence). The V gene lost 0 bases and the J gene lost 6 bases, with 14 bases spanning the gap. The CDR3 is 14 residues long. CDR3 DNA (partial): TGTGCCTGGAGTGTAGCCGCCAACGCGGATGGC. It specifies CAWSVAANADG. Given in full, the CDR3 is CAWSVAANADGYTF.

This clone occurred many times. The read ends 3 residues shy of where the CDR3 ends; the end is completed using the germline J gene. The chain couples TRBV30 to TRBJ2-7; TRBD2 agrees at 9 bases. The CDR3 covers 13 residues. In germline, CDR1 is GTSNPN, CDR2 SVGIG (reference sequence). The V gene end was trimmed by 3 bases and the J gene end by 2 bases; junction bases not matched to a gene: 2. The sequenced part of the CDR3 DNA is TGTGCCTGGAGCCGCGGGAGGGCCTACGAG. This sequence encodes CAWSRGRAYE. The CDR3, in full, reads CAWSRGRAYEQYF.

The table lists this clone with many counts. The read falls 3 residues short of the CDR3 end, and the missing part is taken from the germline J gene. The V gene is TRBV30, the J gene TRBJ1-1, with unresolved D. The germline V and J ends were trimmed by 1 base and 0 bases, with 12 bases remaining between them. Germline loops: CDR1 GTSNPN, CDR2 SVGIG (reference sequence). This CDR3 contains 15 residues. The covered CDR3 bases are TGTGCCTGGAGTGACCCCCGACTGATGAACACTGAA. Translated: CAWSDPRLMNTE. The complete CDR3 sequence is CAWSDPRLMNTEAFF.

This clone was counted many times. The read stops 3 residues short of the end of the CDR3; the missing end is completed from the germline J gene. V usage is TRBV2 and J usage is TRBJ2-7, with D possibly matching TRBD2 (6 bases). The CDR3 contains 13 residues. Germline V gene sequence: CDR1 SNHLY, CDR2 FYNNEI. V lost 6 bases and J lost 2, with 11 bases in between. Partial CDR3 DNA: TGTGCCAGCAGCCCATCGGGGGCCTACGAG. The encoded protein is CASSPSGAYE. From start to end, the CDR3 is CASSPSGAYEQYF.

The table lists this clone with many counts. The read gets to within 3 residues of the CDR3 end, and the germline J gene fills in the rest. The chain recombines TRBV7-8 with TRBJ2-7; possibly TRBD2 for D (6 bases). Deletions cut 3 bases from V and 2 bases from J, with 8 bases between. Per germline, CDR1 SGHVS and CDR2 FQNEAQ. The CDR3 sequence is 13 residues long. The CDR3 reads CASSFGGTYEQYF. Partial CDR3 DNA: TGTGCCAGCAGCTTCGGGGGAACCTACGAG.